This T cell receptor (beta chain) came from a study of blood T cell repertoires in COVID-19. Study overall: Samples representing acute and convalescent COVID-19 were sourced from the United States, Italy and Spain. Nucleic acid was either cDNA or gDNA, and it came from T cells, B-cell-depleted T cells, or PBMCs.

Authors' processing steps: Reference gene primer amplification gave nucleated cell count estimates. Sequencing used immunoSEQ multiplex PCR; TCRdb keeps in-frame clones, though not all of them. That table furnishes V, J and clone size, whereas the DNA furnished D and trimming. The sample contains over 200,000 clones, approximately 88% of which appear only once. Trimming at V came to 4 bases and at J to 6 bases, leaving 10 bases not matched to a gene. This CDR3 contains 15 residues. The germline V gene encodes CDR1 SGHRS and CDR2 YFSETQ. This receptor was taken from a man in his fifties or sixties who had recovered from COVID-19. Sequenced material: peripheral blood. The chain carries TRBV5-1 and TRBJ2-7; TRBD1 matches at 10 bases. The CDR3 sequence is CASSTRQGAAFEQYF. CDR3 in DNA: TGCGCCAGCAGCACCCGACAGGGGGCGGCATTCGAGCAGTACTTC. Variable domain in full (rest from reference TRBV5-1 and TRBJ2-7): KAGVTQTPRYLIKTRGQQVTLSCSPISGHRSVSWYQQTPGQGLQFLFEYFSETQRNKGNFPGRFSGRQFSNSRSEMNVSTLELGDSALYLCASSTRQGAAFEQYFGPGTRLTVT.